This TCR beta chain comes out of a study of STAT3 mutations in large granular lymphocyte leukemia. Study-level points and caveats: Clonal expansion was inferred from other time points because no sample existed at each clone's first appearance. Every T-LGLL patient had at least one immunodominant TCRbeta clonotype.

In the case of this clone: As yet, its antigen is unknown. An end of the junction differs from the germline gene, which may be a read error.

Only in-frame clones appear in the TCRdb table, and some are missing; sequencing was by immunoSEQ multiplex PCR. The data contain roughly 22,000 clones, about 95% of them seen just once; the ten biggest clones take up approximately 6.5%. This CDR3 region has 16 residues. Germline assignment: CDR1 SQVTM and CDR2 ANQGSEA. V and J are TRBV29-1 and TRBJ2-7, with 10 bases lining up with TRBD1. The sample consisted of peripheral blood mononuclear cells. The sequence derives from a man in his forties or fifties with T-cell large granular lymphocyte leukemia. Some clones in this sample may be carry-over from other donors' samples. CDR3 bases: TGCAGCGTCACACAATACGGGACAGGGGAAGGAAGTGTCCGACTCTTC. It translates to CSVTQYGTGEGSVRLF.